This T cell receptor (beta chain) appears in the sequencing data of a study of T cells after yellow fever vaccination. Overall study: Low-cell-number fractions underwent preparation using SMART-Seq v4 Ultra Low Input. Study observations and caveats: Once the booster was given, most primary-vaccination clones reappeared, at about 96% for CD4 and 85% to 90% for CD8.

Universal primer sites and UMIs were introduced during 5'RACE template-switching synthesis of TCR cDNA. TCRdb fed the 5' RACE reads into MiXCR, producing one record per CDR3 protein. This sample has about 360,000 distinct CDR3 sequences; approximately 6% occur once, and the top ten carry 15%. The V gene's germline CDR1 is SGHTA and CDR2 FQGNSA. With 5 bases clipped from V and 3 bases from J, the junction kept 9 bases outside the gene matches. The CDR3 is 16 amino acids. There are many counts of this clonotype. Antigen unknown. The source of this sequence is a man aged 25-40 years who received the YFV17D yellow fever vaccine. Sequenced material: PBMCs, taken 5 days after the yellow fever booster vaccination. The chain is built from TRBV7-2 and TRBJ2-3, with 9 bases identical to TRBD2. The chain's CDR3 is CASSHGLANPTDTQYF. Written as DNA, the CDR3 is TGTGCCAGCAGCCACGGACTAGCGAACCCAACAGATACGCAGTATTTT. The full variable domain, completed using reference TRBV7-2 and TRBJ2-3, is GAGVSQSPSNKVTEKGKDVELRCDPISGHTALYWYRQSLGQGLEFLIYFQGNSAPDKSGLPSDRFSAERTGGSVSTLTIQRTQQEDSAVYLCASSHGLANPTDTQYFGPGTRLTVL.